The 4 T cell receptor beta chains given below trace back to one sample, sequenced in a study of blood T cells in healthy people across ages. The authors ran a second PCR of 7 to 11 cycles using a sample-barcoded 5' primer and a J-beta primer mix. TCRdb used MiXCR to reprocess the 5' RACE reads, holding one entry per CDR3 protein. This sample has roughly 800,000 distinct CDR3 sequences, with roughly 35% found just once. Material: blood. These receptors were taken from a man between 18 and 35 years old in good health.

This clonotype turned up a few times. This chain joins TRBV7-2 and TRBJ2-1; D possibly corresponds to TRBD1 (5 bases). Germline V gene lookup returns CDR1 SGHTA and CDR2 FQGNSA. Trimming shortened V by 0 bases and J by 7 bases, and 16 bases separated the two germline ends. The CDR3 length is 16 residues. CDR3 sequence (DNA): TGTGCCAGCAGCTTAGCGGGGCCTCCCTCGACGAATGAGCAGTTCTTC. This gives the protein CASSLAGPPSTNEQFF.

J is TRBJ2-1 and V is TRBV20-1; TRBD2 aligns across 13 bases. The V and J ends lost 1 base and 1 base, in that order; junction bases with no gene match: 10. There are 19 residues in the CDR3. Germline CDR1 reads DFQATT; CDR2 reads SNEGSKA (reference sequence). The CDR3 protein is CSARARLAGGPGSYNEQFF. Here the CDR3 DNA reads TGCAGTGCTAGAGCCCGACTAGCGGGGGGCCCAGGGTCCTACAATGAGCAGTTCTTC.

This clonotype was recorded at least ten times. V usage is TRBV5-1 and J usage is TRBJ2-1; D is tentatively TRBD1 or TRBD2 (6 bases each). This CDR3 region has 14 residues. From germline, CDR1 is SGHRS and CDR2 YFSETQ. Deletions cut 2 bases from V and 5 bases from J, with 11 bases between. Written as DNA, the CDR3 is TGCGCCAGCAGCTTAGGAGGGGGTGACAATGAGCAGTTCTTC. Protein: CASSLGGGDNEQFF.

This rearrangement joins TRBV4-2 to TRBJ1-1; no firm D call. Germline lookup yields CDR1 LGHNA and CDR2 YNFKEQ. Deletions cut 2 bases from V and 1 base from J, with 8 bases between. This CDR3 is built from 14 residues. CDR3 bases: TGTGCCAGCAGCCAACAACACGAGAACACTGAAGCTTTCTTT. Its protein product is CASSQQHENTEAFF.